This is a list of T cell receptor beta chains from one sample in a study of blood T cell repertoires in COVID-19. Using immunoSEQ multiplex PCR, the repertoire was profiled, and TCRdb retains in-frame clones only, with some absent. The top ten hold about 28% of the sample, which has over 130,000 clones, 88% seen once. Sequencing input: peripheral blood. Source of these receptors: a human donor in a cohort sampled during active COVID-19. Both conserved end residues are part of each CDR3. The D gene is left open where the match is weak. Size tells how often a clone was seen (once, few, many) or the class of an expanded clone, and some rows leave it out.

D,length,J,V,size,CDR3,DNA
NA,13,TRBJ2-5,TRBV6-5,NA,CAIQVGAGETQYF,TGTGCCATCCAGGTGGGGGCTGGGGAGACCCAGTACTTC
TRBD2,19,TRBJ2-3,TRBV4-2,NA,CASSQYPSGGGDSTDTQYF,TGTGCCAGCAGCCAATATCCTAGCGGGGGGGGAGATTCCACAGATACGCAGTATTTT
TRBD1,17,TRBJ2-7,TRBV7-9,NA,CASSLRGDRVGPYEQYF,TGTGCCAGCAGCCTAAGGGGGGACAGGGTTGGCCCCTACGAGCAGTACTTC
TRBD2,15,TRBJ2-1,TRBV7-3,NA,CASSRLAGPENEQFF,TGTGCCAGCTCCAGACTAGCGGGGCCAGAAAATGAGCAGTTCTTC
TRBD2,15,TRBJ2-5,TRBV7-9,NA,CASSSPSGVQETQYF,TGTGCCAGCAGCTCGCCTAGCGGGGTCCAAGAGACCCAGTACTTC
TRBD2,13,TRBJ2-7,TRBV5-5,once,CASSLAGGSEQYF,TGTGCCAGCAGCTTAGCGGGGGGCTCCGAGCAGTACTTC
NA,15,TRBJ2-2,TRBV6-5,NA,CAIAKDSPNTGELFF,TGTGCCATCGCTAAAGACAGCCCGAACACCGGGGAGCTGTTTTTT
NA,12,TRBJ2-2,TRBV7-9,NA,CASSLGPGELFF,TGTGCCAGCAGTTTAGGGCCCGGGGAGCTGTTTTTT
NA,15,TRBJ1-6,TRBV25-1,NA,CASSEIGAYNSPLHF,TGTGCCAGCAGTGAAATCGGGGCCTATAATTCACCCCTCCACTTT
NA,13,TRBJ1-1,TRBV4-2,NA,CASSQVGGAEAFF,TGTGCCAGCAGCCAAGTGGGGGGGGCTGAAGCTTTCTTT
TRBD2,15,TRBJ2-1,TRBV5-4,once,CASSSLAGGIHRQFF,TGTGCCAGCAGCTCCCTAGCGGGGGGGATCCATCGGCAGTTCTTC
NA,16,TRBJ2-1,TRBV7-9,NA,CASSTYLAGRYYEQFF,TGTGCCAGCAGCACCTACTTGGCAGGGCGATACTATGAGCAGTTCTTC
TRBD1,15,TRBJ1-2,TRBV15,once,CATSRGTGGNYGYTF,TGTGCCACCAGCAGAGGGACAGGGGGAAACTATGGCTACACCTTC